This T cell receptor beta chain was sequenced in a study of glioma-infiltrating T cells after dendritic cell vaccination. The repertoire was sequenced with immunoSEQ multiplex PCR; TCRdb's copy has only in-frame clones and lacks some. The sample contains tens of thousands of clones, about 83% of which appear only once. Trimming cost V 7 bases and J 0 bases, with 15 bases left between them. The CDR3 totals 14 residues. CDR1 is SQVTM and CDR2 is ANQGSEA in the germline V gene. The clonotype originates from a human donor with glioblastoma. The sample here was blood, taken before dendritic cell vaccination. The chain links TRBV29-1 to TRBJ1-2, with a possible D match to TRBD1 (5 bases). Here the CDR3 DNA reads TGCAGCGCCCGCCTAGGGGCAGCTAACTATGGCTACACCTTC. Its protein product is CSARLGAANYGYTF. Full variable domain (missing parts from reference TRBV29-1 and TRBJ1-2): SAVISQKPSRDICQRGTSLTIQCQVDSQVTMMFWYRQQPGQSLTLIATANQGSEATYESGFVIDKFPISRPNLTFSTLTVSNMSPEDSSIYLCSARLGAANYGYTFGSGTRLTVV.